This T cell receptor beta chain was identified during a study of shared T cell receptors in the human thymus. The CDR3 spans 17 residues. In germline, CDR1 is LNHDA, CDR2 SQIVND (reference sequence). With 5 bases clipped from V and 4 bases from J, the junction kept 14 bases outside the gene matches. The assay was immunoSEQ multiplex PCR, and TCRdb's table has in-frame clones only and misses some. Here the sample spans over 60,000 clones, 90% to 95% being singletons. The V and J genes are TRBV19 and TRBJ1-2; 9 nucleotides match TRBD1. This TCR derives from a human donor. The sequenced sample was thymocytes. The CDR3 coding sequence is TGTGCCAGTAGTCTCTACCCCGGGACAGGGAATGCCTATGGCTACACCTTC. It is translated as CASSLYPGTGNAYGYTF.